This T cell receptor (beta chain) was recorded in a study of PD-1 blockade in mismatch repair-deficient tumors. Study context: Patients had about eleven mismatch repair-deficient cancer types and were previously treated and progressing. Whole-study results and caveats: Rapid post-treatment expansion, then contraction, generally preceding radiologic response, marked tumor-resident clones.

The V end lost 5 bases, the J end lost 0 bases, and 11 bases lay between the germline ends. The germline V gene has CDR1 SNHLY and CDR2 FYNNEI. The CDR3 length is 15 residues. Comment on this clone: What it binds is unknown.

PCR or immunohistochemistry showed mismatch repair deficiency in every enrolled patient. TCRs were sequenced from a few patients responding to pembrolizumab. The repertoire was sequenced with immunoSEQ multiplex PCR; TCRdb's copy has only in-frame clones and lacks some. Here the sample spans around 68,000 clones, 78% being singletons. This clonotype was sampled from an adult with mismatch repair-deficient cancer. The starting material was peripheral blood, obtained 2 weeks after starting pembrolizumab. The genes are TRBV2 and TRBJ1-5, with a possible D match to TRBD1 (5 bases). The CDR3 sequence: CASSRGQGSNQPQHF. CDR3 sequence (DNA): TGTGCCAGCAGTCGGGGCCAGGGTAGCAATCAGCCCCAGCATTTT.